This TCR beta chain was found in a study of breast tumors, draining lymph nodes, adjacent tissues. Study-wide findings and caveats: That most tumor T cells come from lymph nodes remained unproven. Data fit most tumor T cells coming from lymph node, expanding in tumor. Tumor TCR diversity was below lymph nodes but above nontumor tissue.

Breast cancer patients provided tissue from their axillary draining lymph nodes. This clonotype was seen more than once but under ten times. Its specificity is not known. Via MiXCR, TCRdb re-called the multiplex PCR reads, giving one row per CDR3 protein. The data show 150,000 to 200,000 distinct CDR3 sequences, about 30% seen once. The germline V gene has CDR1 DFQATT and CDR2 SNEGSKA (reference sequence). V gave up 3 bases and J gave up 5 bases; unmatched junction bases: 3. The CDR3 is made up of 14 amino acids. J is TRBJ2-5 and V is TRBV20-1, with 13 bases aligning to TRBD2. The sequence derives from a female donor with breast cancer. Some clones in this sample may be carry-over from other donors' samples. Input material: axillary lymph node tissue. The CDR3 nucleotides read TGCAGTGCTAGGGGGACTAGCGGGATTGAGACCCAGTACTTC. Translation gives CSARGTSGIETQYF.